The 25 T cell receptor beta chains presented below share a single source sample, sequenced in a study of blood T cell repertoires in COVID-19. Profiled with immunoSEQ multiplex PCR; TCRdb holds only in-frame clones, not every one. The repertoire holds roughly 160,000 clones, with more than 70% as singletons. The specimen sequenced was peripheral blood. The receptor set was obtained from a man younger than 30 with active or convalescent COVID-19.

The J gene is TRBJ1-5, the V gene TRBV11-2; the D gene is possibly TRBD1 (6 bases). V lost 1 base and J 9 bases, leaving 13 bases between the germline ends. Per germline, CDR1 SGHAT and CDR2 FQNNGV. The CDR3 is made up of 14 amino acids. The chain's CDR3 is CASSLGPGAGPQHF. In DNA form, the CDR3 reads TGTGCCAGCAGCTTAGGGCCAGGGGCAGGGCCCCAGCATTTT.

The rearrangement joins TRBV19 to TRBJ1-1; 8 nucleotides line up with TRBD1. The V gene's germline CDR1 is LNHDA and CDR2 SQIVND (reference sequence). This CDR3 region has 16 residues. V dropped 3 bases and J dropped 1; count of bases not matched to a gene: 7. CDR3 sequence: CASSISAGQGNTEAFF. CDR3 DNA: TGTGCCAGTAGTATTTCCGCAGGACAGGGGAACACTGAAGCTTTCTTT.

This sequence joins TRBV7-8 and TRBJ2-5, with D perhaps matching TRBD1 (5 bases). CDR1 is SGHVS and CDR2 is FQNEAQ in the germline V gene. This CDR3 is 14 amino acids long. The ends were cut back, 1 base at V and 3 bases at J, with 9 bases in the middle. The CDR3 is CASSLVVREETQYF. The CDR3 DNA sequence: TGTGCCAGCAGCTTAGTTGTCAGGGAAGAGACCCAGTACTTC.

The chain recombines TRBV2 with TRBJ1-3, with D possibly matching TRBD1 (6 bases). The V and J ends lost 2 bases and 2 bases respectively, with 7 bases between them. Germline loops: CDR1 SNHLY, CDR2 FYNNEI. The CDR3 loop spans 14 amino acids. The CDR3 is CASSEQGTGNTIYF. CDR3 nucleotide sequence: TGTGCCAGCAGTGAACAGGGGACTGGAAACACCATATATTTT.

The chain is built from TRBV3-1 (or the pseudogene TRBV3-2) and TRBJ1-1; TRBD1 aligns across 8 bases. The V gene's germline CDR1 is LGHDT and CDR2 YNNKEL (reference sequence). The CDR3 is 14 residues long. V dropped 4 bases and J dropped 4; count of bases not matched to a gene: 5. Here the CDR3 reads CASSLRGQGTEAFF. The CDR3 DNA reads TGTGCCAGCAGCCTTCGAGGACAGGGCACTGAAGCTTTCTTT.

This chain links TRBV25-1 with TRBJ1-3; D is ambiguous. V lost 5 bases to trimming and J lost 0 bases, with 8 bases between them. In germline, CDR1 is MGHDK, CDR2 SYGVNS. CDR3 length: 14 amino acids. Here the CDR3 reads CASSLQSSGNTIYF. In DNA form, the CDR3 reads TGTGCCAGCAGTTTACAGAGCTCTGGAAACACCATATATTTT.

The chain uses TRBV7-9 and TRBJ2-7, with TRBD2 matching over 9 bases. CDR1 and CDR2 (germline): SEHNR, FQNEAQ (reference sequence). The CDR3 has 14 residues. With 5 bases clipped from V and 6 bases from J, the junction kept 8 bases outside the gene matches. CDR3 sequence: CASSVLAGKFEQYF. As DNA, the CDR3 is TGTGCCAGCAGCGTCCTAGCGGGAAAGTTCGAGCAGTACTTC.

The rearrangement uses TRBV11-2 and TRBJ2-1; 8 nucleotides line up with TRBD1. V gave up 1 base and J gave up 3 bases; unmatched junction bases: 2. The CDR3 extends over 15 amino acids. Looked up from germline, CDR1 is SGHAT and CDR2 is FQNNGV. CDR3 coding DNA: TGTGCCAGCAGCTTAGGGACAGGGAACTACAATGAGCAGTTCTTC. Amino acid sequence: CASSLGTGNYNEQFF.

The chain joins TRBV6-2 or TRBV6-3 to TRBJ2-2; 7 nucleotides line up with TRBD2. The CDR3 totals 14 residues. The V and J ends lost 6 bases and 2 bases, in that order; junction bases with no gene match: 3. Germline CDR1 reads MNHEY; CDR2 reads SVGEGT. As DNA, the CDR3 is TGTGCCAGCAGCTCGGGACTAAACACCGGGGAGCTGTTTTTT. Amino acids: CASSSGLNTGELFF.

This rearrangement joins TRBV19 to TRBJ2-3; D gene ambiguous. Germline V gene lookup returns CDR1 LNHDA and CDR2 SQIVND (reference sequence). Trimming stripped 2 bases from V and 1 base from J, with 4 bases between. This CDR3 contains 13 residues. The CDR3 sequence is CASSIRGTDTQYF. CDR3 nucleotide sequence: TGTGCCAGTAGTATACGGGGCACAGATACGCAGTATTTT.

The chain combines TRBV10-3 with TRBJ1-3; D call uncertain. Germline V gives CDR1 ENHRY, CDR2 SYGVKD. The V gene lost 2 bases and the J gene lost 2 bases, with 4 bases spanning the gap. This CDR3 has 13 residues. Here the CDR3 DNA reads TGTGCCATCAGTGAGGCAGCTGGAAACACCATATATTTT. Its translation: CAISEAAGNTIYF.

The chain combines TRBV19 with TRBJ1-6, with unresolved D. CDR1 and CDR2 (germline): LNHDA, SQIVND (reference sequence). Trimming shortened V by 10 bases and J by 10 bases, and 14 bases separated the two germline ends. This CDR3 contains 12 residues. The CDR3 DNA is TGTGCCACCCTCCGTCCGGGATCACCCCTCCACTTT. Its translation: CATLRPGSPLHF.

The chain combines TRBV6-5 with TRBJ1-1; D unclear. CDR1 and CDR2 from the germline V gene are MNHEY and SVGAGI. V lost 9 bases, J lost 0 bases, and 11 bases lay in between. This CDR3 spans 13 amino acids. The CDR3: CASNMVMNTEAFF. The CDR3 nucleotides read TGTGCCAGTAACATGGTAATGAACACTGAAGCTTTCTTT.

In its sample, this clone was seen a few times. This chain uses TRBV4-1 with TRBJ1-3; D is undetermined. The CDR3 is made up of 17 amino acids. V was pared by 4 bases and J by 0 bases, with 16 bases between. Germline CDR1 and CDR2: MGHRA and YSYEKL. Here the CDR3 DNA reads TGCGCCAGCAGCCCCTTTGAGCGGGTGAGCTCTGGAAACACCATATATTTT. This gives the protein CASSPFERVSSGNTIYF.

The rearrangement links TRBV6-5 to TRBJ1-6; D not certain. The CDR3 totals 15 residues. Per the germline V gene, CDR1 is MNHEY and CDR2 is SVGAGI. V was pared by 11 bases and J by 5 bases, with 19 bases between. CDR3 nucleotide sequence: TGTGCCGTAGCCAGAAACAGCGGGGATAATTCACCCCTCCACTTT. This codes for CAVARNSGDNSPLHF.

This clone was seen a single time. The chain recombines TRBV6-5 with TRBJ2-7; the match to TRBD1 covers 8 bases. CDR3 length: 12 residues. Germline CDR1 and CDR2: MNHEY and SVGAGI. Trimming took 8 bases from V and 7 from J; bases not matched to a gene: 7. DNA for the CDR3: TGTGCCAGCGCTCAGGGGGCGCTTGAGCAGTACTTC. This codes for CASAQGALEQYF.

The chain has TRBV19 and TRBJ2-2; 9 bases are shared with TRBD2. Per germline, CDR1 LNHDA and CDR2 SQIVND (reference sequence). This CDR3 contains 18 residues. J lost 0 bases, V lost 5 bases, and 10 bases had no gene match. CDR3: CASSPTSGGLPNTGELFF. The DNA of the CDR3 is TGTGCCAGTAGTCCCACCAGCGGGGGGCTACCGAACACCGGGGAGCTGTTTTTT. Supplemented by reference TRBV19 and TRBJ2-2, the full variable domain reads DGGITQSPKYLFRKEGQNVTLSCEQNLNHDAMYWYRQDPGQGLRLIYYSQIVNDFQKGDIAEGYSVSREKKESFPLTVTSAQKNPTAFYLCASSPTSGGLPNTGELFFGEGSRLTVL.

This clone was seen a single time. The genes are TRBV6-5 and TRBJ2-5, with a weak D call TRBD1 (5 bases). V gave up 0 bases and J gave up 5 bases, with 13 bases separating them. The CDR3 runs 15 residues. CDR1 is MNHEY, CDR2 SVGAGI, per germline. CDR3 sequence (DNA): TGTGCCAGCAGTTACTCGTCAGGGTTAGGGGAGACCCAGTACTTC. Translating it yields CASSYSSGLGETQYF.

The rearrangement uses TRBV28 and TRBJ2-6; 11 bases match TRBD1. Germline V gene sequence: CDR1 MDHEN, CDR2 SYDVKM. The CDR3 is 17 residues long. The ends lost 6 bases at V and 0 bases at J; junction bases unmatched: 4. Here the CDR3 reads CASRGQGANSGANVLTF. CDR3 bases: TGTGCCAGCAGAGGACAGGGGGCTAACTCTGGGGCCAACGTCCTGACTTTC.

The chain is built from TRBV19 and TRBJ1-6; 9 bases are shared with TRBD1. The CDR3 is 16 amino acids. Trimming at V came to 3 bases and at J to 7 bases, leaving 7 bases not matched to a gene. Germline CDR1 and CDR2: LNHDA and SQIVND (reference sequence). In nucleotides, the CDR3 is TGTGCCAGTAGTATGAATCTTGGGACAGGGAATTCACCCCTCCACTTT. This codes for CASSMNLGTGNSPLHF.

Here the CDR3 DNA reads TGTGCCAGTAGTATAGGGACCAGGGATCAGCCCCAGCATTTT. Translating gives CASSIGTRDQPQHF. V gene TRBV19 combines with J gene TRBJ1-5; D is possibly TRBD1 (5 bases). The CDR3 covers 14 residues. Per the germline V gene, CDR1 is LNHDA and CDR2 is SQIVND (reference sequence). V lost 1 base, J lost 5 bases, and 9 bases lay in between.

V is TRBV18 and J is TRBJ1-1, with D perhaps TRBD1 (5 bases). Germline assignment: CDR1 KGHSH and CDR2 LQKENI. V lost 3 bases, J lost 4 bases, and 9 bases lay in between. CDR3 size: 13 residues. The CDR3 here is CASSPGRGTEAFF. CDR3 DNA sequence: TGTGCCAGCTCACCGGGGAGGGGCACTGAAGCTTTCTTT.

This clone came up once. The CDR3 protein is CASSKVGGEAFF. CDR3 nucleotide sequence: TGTGCCAGCTCAAAGGTGGGAGGGGAAGCTTTCTTT. V is TRBV2 and J is TRBJ1-1; D unresolved. The CDR3 consists of 12 residues. Trimming took 8 bases from V and 8 from J, leaving 15 bases between them. Germline CDR1 and CDR2: SNHLY and FYNNEI.

This clone was picked up a small number of times. The J gene is TRBJ1-6, the V gene TRBV6-5, with D hard to call. Germline V gene data show CDR1 as MNHEY and CDR2 as SVGAGI. Trimming shortened V by 5 bases and J by 7 bases, and 15 bases separated the two germline ends. The CDR3 totals 15 residues. The CDR3 DNA reads as TGTGCCAGCAGTACGACCCCCGGAGGGAATTCACCCCTCCACTTT. Protein: CASSTTPGGNSPLHF.

As regards this clone: At the DNA level, this CDR3 is encoded by other sequences in the same sample as well. This CDR3 is CASSESLGDSSYEQYF. For the CDR3, the DNA is TGCGCCAGCAGTGAGTCTCTAGGGGATTCCTCCTACGAGCAGTACTTC. The V and J genes are TRBV10-2 and TRBJ2-7, with D possibly TRBD1 on 5 matching bases. V was cut by 0 bases and J by 0 bases, with 12 bases left in between. This CDR3 has 16 residues. Germline V gene sequence: CDR1 WSHSY, CDR2 SAAADI.